This T cell receptor (beta chain) was found in a study of blood T cell repertoires in COVID-19. Study as a whole: Samples came from the United States, Italy and Spain, spanning acute and convalescent COVID-19. Sources were T cells, B-cell-depleted T cells, or PBMCs; the material itself was cDNA or gDNA.

Authors' processing steps: The authors estimated nucleated cell counts from reference gene primer amplification. Libraries were prepared by immunoSEQ multiplex PCR; TCRdb keeps only in-frame clonotypes and omits some of them. The V and J calls and the clone size are those of that table, but D and trimming were determined from the DNA. This table has under 150,000 clones, roughly 89% appearing once. Looked up from germline, CDR1 is SGHVS and CDR2 is FQNEAQ. This CDR3 has 15 residues. Worth noting for this clone: The junction and the germline gene differ at one end; a read error may be behind it.

Sample: peripheral blood. The clonotype was recovered from a man aged 50 to 59 with active or convalescent COVID-19. The chain carries TRBV7-8 and TRBJ2-7; 8 bases are shared with TRBD1. CDR3 in amino acids: CASSLVAGGSHEQYF. CDR3 in DNA: TGTGCCAGCAGCTTAGTGGCAGGGGGCTCCCACGAGCAGTACTTC.